This TCR beta chain comes out of a study of technical replicates of blood from a few donors. Repertoires were generated with immunoSEQ multiplex PCR, while TCRdb's copy carries only in-frame clones and drops some. Of 80,000 to 100,000 clones listed, around 90% are singletons. This receptor was identified in a human donor in good health. The sample taken for sequencing was T cells isolated from PBMCs.

CDR3 nucleotide sequence: TGTGCCAGCAGCTCCCCAAGGGAGGCCGGGCGAGGAGGCTACACCTTC. It yields the protein CASSSPREAGRGGYTF. The chain is built from TRBV11-2 and TRBJ1-2; no reliable D call. The length of the CDR3 is 16 residues. The germline V gene has CDR1 SGHAT and CDR2 FQNNGV. Trimming took 4 bases from V and 8 from J, leaving 23 bases between them.